One sample yielded the 18 T cell receptor beta chains listed below, sequenced in a study of blood T cells in healthy people across ages. Then a second PCR, running roughly 7 to 11 cycles, was carried out with a sample-barcoded 5' primer and a J-beta primer mix. TCRdb fed the 5' RACE reads into MiXCR, producing one record per CDR3 protein. The sample includes around 1.5 million distinct CDR3 sequences, about 35% of them seen just once. The material sequenced was blood. These receptors were taken from a woman aged 30 to 39 in good health.

Details on this clonotype: Sequence at one end of the junction differs from germline and may be a read error. The rearrangement uses TRBV4-1 and TRBJ2-7; TRBD2 matches 13 bases. The CDR3 has 15 amino acids. Germline V lookup: CDR1 MGHRA, CDR2 YSYEKL. The CDR3 protein is CAGSHGTSGVYEQYF. DNA for the CDR3: TGCGCCGGCAGCCACGGGACTAGCGGGGTCTACGAGCAGTACTTC.

The chain joins TRBV3-1 to TRBJ2-5, with D hard to call. The V and J ends lost 3 bases and 6 bases respectively, with 5 bases between them. This CDR3 is 11 amino acids long. Looked up from germline, CDR1 is LGHDT and CDR2 is YNNKEL (reference sequence). In DNA, the CDR3 is TGTGCCAGCAGCCAGGTGCAGACCCAGTACTTC. Encoded protein: CASSQVQTQYF.

This clonotype was counted many times. The V gene is TRBV6-5, the J gene TRBJ2-7, with TRBD2 as a possible D gene (5 bases). V was pared by 7 bases and J by 2 bases, with 15 bases between. The CDR3 length is 14 residues. Germline V gene data show CDR1 as MNHEY and CDR2 as SVGAGI. The CDR3 loop reads CASTQLVDPYEQYF. Here the CDR3 DNA reads TGTGCCAGCACTCAACTAGTTGACCCCTACGAGCAGTACTTC.

The chain recombines TRBV27 with TRBJ1-1; no clear D gene. The CDR3 totals 14 residues. Germline CDR1 is MNHEY and CDR2 is SMNVEV (reference sequence). The V gene lost 6 bases and the J gene lost 4 bases, with 15 bases spanning the gap. The CDR3 region has the DNA TGTGCCAGCAGCAGAAGCCCGGGAATCACTGAAGCTTTCTTT. This translates into CASSRSPGITEAFF.

Ten or more counts support this clonotype. This chain uses TRBV3-1 with TRBJ1-6; a weak D match, TRBD1 (6 bases). From germline, CDR1 is LGHDT and CDR2 YNNKEL (reference sequence). The CDR3 is 19 amino acids. The V end lost 4 bases, the J end lost 7 bases, and 26 bases lay between the germline ends. DNA for the CDR3: TGTGCCAGCAGCCCTCTCGGGGGCCTCCGTGGTCGGCCCAATTCACCCCTCCACTTT. Translated, it gives CASSPLGGLRGRPNSPLHF.

As to this clonotype: A much larger clone lies a single base off, so this may be a read error. This chain connects TRBV29-1 to TRBJ2-1; 7 bases are a match to TRBD2. The V and J ends lost 2 bases and 6 bases, in that order; junction bases with no gene match: 10. CDR1 is SQVTM, CDR2 ANQGSEA, per germline. The CDR3 spans 15 residues. CDR3 residues: CSVEFGTNGGNEQFF. Written as DNA, the CDR3 is TGCAGCGTTGAATTCGGGACTAACGGGGGCAATGAGCAGTTCTTC.

The V and J genes are TRBV6-6 and TRBJ2-3; no clear D. The CDR3 is 14 amino acids. Germline CDR1 and CDR2: MNHNY and SVGAGI (reference sequence). Trimming took off 2 bases at V and 0 bases at J, with 6 bases between the two ends. CDR3 in DNA: TGTGCCAGCAGTTACGAGACTAGCACAGATACGCAGTATTTT. It encodes CASSYETSTDTQYF.

This clonotype was recorded at least ten times. The chain carries TRBV13 and TRBJ1-5; 8 bases are a match to TRBD1. The germline V gene has CDR1 PRHDT and CDR2 FYEKMQ (reference sequence). Trimming at V came to 5 bases and at J to 6 bases, leaving 6 bases not matched to a gene. The CDR3 length is 14 residues. CDR3 amino acids: CASSPGTGVQPQHF. In nucleotides, the CDR3 is TGTGCCAGCAGCCCGGGGACAGGCGTTCAGCCCCAGCATTTT.

The rearrangement links TRBV7-9 to TRBJ2-7, with a weak D call TRBD2 (5 bases). The germline V and J ends were trimmed by 10 bases and 2 bases, with 15 bases remaining between them. Germline CDR1 is SEHNR and CDR2 is FQNEAQ (reference sequence). The CDR3 has 13 amino acids. CDR3 residues: CAIDEGIPYEQYF. The CDR3 DNA is TGTGCCATCGACGAGGGAATACCCTACGAGCAGTACTTC.

This clonotype was seen a few times. This chain uses TRBV7-3 with TRBJ2-3; no firm D call. Germline assignment: CDR1 SGHTA and CDR2 FQGTGA. The CDR3 is 17 residues long. V was clipped by 5 bases and J by 1 base, with 19 bases between them. CDR3 sequence reads: CASSQTGPGRGTDTQYF. CDR3 sequence (DNA): TGTGCCAGCAGCCAGACTGGACCCGGACGAGGCACAGATACGCAGTATTTT. The whole variable domain, remainder taken from reference TRBV7-3 and TRBJ2-3, is GAGVSQTPSNKVTEKGKYVELRCDPISGHTALYWYRQSLGQGPEFLIYFQGTGAADDSGLPNDRFFAVRPEGSVSTLKIQRTERGDSAVYLCASSQTGPGRGTDTQYFGPGTRLTVL.

This chain joins TRBV30 and TRBJ2-3; D is unclear. Trimming shortened V by 3 bases and J by 4 bases, and 8 bases separated the two germline ends. Per germline, CDR1 GTSNPN and CDR2 SVGIG (reference sequence). CDR3 length: 12 amino acids. The CDR3 region is CAWRMDADTQYF. CDR3 DNA sequence: TGTGCCTGGAGGATGGATGCAGATACGCAGTATTTT.

This chain uses TRBV9 with TRBJ1-5; D not certain. Germline assignment: CDR1 SGDLS and CDR2 YYNGEE. This CDR3 contains 15 residues. V lost 4 bases and J lost 4, with 15 bases in between. The CDR3, as DNA: TGTGCCAGCAGCCTTTCGGGGATCGGGAATCAGCCCCAGCATTTT. Amino acids: CASSLSGIGNQPQHF.

In this sample, this clonotype turned up a few times. The CDR3 spells CASSRQGAQEETQYF. CDR3 in DNA: TGTGCCAGCAGCCGACAGGGGGCGCAAGAAGAGACCCAGTACTTC. V gene TRBV11-1 combines with J gene TRBJ2-5; TRBD1 matches at 10 bases. The V gene's germline CDR1 is SGHAT and CDR2 FQDESV (reference sequence). V lost 5 bases and J lost 3; bases outside the gene matches: 6. This CDR3 region has 15 residues.

The CDR3, as DNA: TGTGCCAGCACCAAGGGAACAGGGGATTTGAATTACGAGCAGTACTTC. This sequence encodes CASTKGTGDLNYEQYF. The chain has TRBV12-3 or TRBV12-4 and TRBJ2-7, with 7 bases aligning to TRBD1. V lost 7 bases to trimming and J lost 4 bases; unmatched junction nucleotides: 16. This CDR3 has 16 residues.

The J gene is TRBJ2-3, the V gene TRBV3-1, with D possibly being TRBD2 (5 bases). Germline V gene lookup returns CDR1 LGHDT and CDR2 YNNKEL (reference sequence). This CDR3 has 17 amino acids. V was trimmed by 0 bases and J by 3 bases, leaving 16 bases between them. CDR3 nucleotides: TGTGCCAGCAGCCAAGATCTATACGGGATAGGGACAGATACGCAGTATTTT. Residues: CASSQDLYGIGTDTQYF.

This rearrangement joins TRBV6-1 to TRBJ2-7; TRBD1 agrees at 10 bases. CDR1 and CDR2 from the germline V gene are MNHNS and SASEGT. V trimming: 3 bases; J trimming: 7 bases; junction bases outside the gene matches: 12. The CDR3 has 16 amino acids. The CDR3 reads CASSDSGTGAWGEQYF. Here the CDR3 DNA reads TGTGCCAGCAGTGACTCCGGGACAGGGGCGTGGGGGGAGCAGTACTTC.

This clonotype was counted between two and nine times. The CDR3 coding sequence is TGTGCCAGCAGCCCAGGGACAGGCCGAAGAGATACGCAGTATTTT. It encodes CASSPGTGRRDTQYF. The chain has TRBV7-6 and TRBJ2-3; 8 bases are shared with TRBD1. Germline-derived CDR1 and CDR2 are SGHVS and FNYEAQ. With V trimmed by 5 bases and J by 5 bases, 9 bases remained unmatched. The CDR3 loop spans 15 amino acids. The full variable domain, its missing parts supplied by reference TRBV7-6 and TRBJ2-3, is GAGVSQSPRYKVTKRGQDVALRCDPISGHVSLYWYRQALGQGPEFLTYFNYEAQQDKSGLPNDRFSAERPEGSISTLTIQRTEQRDSAMYRCASSPGTGRRDTQYFGPGTRLTVL.

V usage is TRBV27 and J usage is TRBJ1-4; D is unresolved. Germline CDR1 MNHEY, CDR2 SMNVEV (reference sequence). The V and J ends lost 2 bases and 8 bases respectively, with 9 bases between them. This CDR3 has 13 amino acids. The CDR3 region is CASSLLPWEKLFF. As DNA, the CDR3 is TGTGCCAGCAGTTTACTACCATGGGAAAAACTGTTTTTT.